The 27 T cell receptor beta chains below come from one sample, sequenced in a study of T cell responses to AZD1222 COVID-19 vaccine. The table came from immunoSEQ multiplex PCR; TCRdb's copy has only in-frame clones and leaves some out. The profile shows approximately 99,000 clones, roughly 86% of them singletons. Source: peripheral blood, taken on day 0 of AZD1222 vaccination. The receptors derive from an adult in good health.

This chain connects TRBV6-5 to TRBJ1-5; D unclear. Trimming shortened V by 8 bases and J by 2 bases, and 7 bases separated the two germline ends. Germline CDR1 and CDR2: MNHEY and SVGAGI. This CDR3 contains 12 residues. The CDR3 DNA is TGTGCCAGCCCGGAAGGCAATCAGCCCCAGCATTTT. It yields the protein CASPEGNQPQHF.

This chain connects TRBV12-3 or TRBV12-4 to TRBJ1-1; D is unresolved. This CDR3 has 12 amino acids. The V end lost 6 bases, the J end lost 0 bases, and 5 bases lay between the germline ends. CDR3 nucleotide sequence: TGTGCCAGCAGGACTCTGAACACTGAAGCTTTCTTT. The encoded protein is CASRTLNTEAFF.

This clone has just a few counts. The chain is built from TRBV7-9 and TRBJ2-2, with 8 nucleotides matching TRBD1. Germline-derived CDR1 and CDR2 are SEHNR and FQNEAQ (reference sequence). The trim removed 4 bases at V and 7 bases at J, leaving 20 bases unmatched. The CDR3 is 19 residues long. The CDR3 reads CASSSPSSPRTGKVGELFF. The CDR3 DNA is TGTGCCAGCAGCTCACCATCCTCCCCCCGGACAGGGAAGGTCGGGGAGCTGTTTTTT.

This rearrangement joins TRBV16 to TRBJ1-1; 8 bases map to TRBD1. In germline, CDR1 is KGHSY, CDR2 FQNENV. The ends lost 0 bases at V and 4 bases at J; junction bases unmatched: 4. This CDR3 contains 15 residues. The CDR3 bases are TGTGCCAGCAGCCAATCGGGGACAGGCGGCACTGAAGCTTTCTTT. It yields the protein CASSQSGTGGTEAFF.

This chain uses TRBV24-1 with TRBJ2-1; 12 nucleotides align to TRBD2. Unmatched junction bases numbered 7, after V lost 4 bases and J lost 7 bases. Per the germline V gene, CDR1 is KGHDR and CDR2 is SFDVKD. The CDR3 totals 16 residues. The CDR3 nucleotides are TGTGCCACCAGTGAGGAACTAGCGGGGGGTAAGAATGAGCAGTTCTTC. It encodes CATSEELAGGKNEQFF.

The V and J genes are TRBV29-1 and TRBJ2-7; possibly TRBD2 for D (6 bases). The CDR3 is 14 amino acids. Trimming took off 7 bases at V and 7 bases at J, with 23 bases between the two ends. Germline V lookup: CDR1 SQVTM, CDR2 ANQGSEA. In DNA form, the CDR3 reads TGCAGCGGGGCCTCCGTGGGGGGACTTAGGGAGCAGTACTTC. Protein sequence: CSGASVGGLREQYF.

V gene TRBV3-1 (or the pseudogene TRBV3-2) combines with J gene TRBJ1-6; D is undetermined. V was clipped by 4 bases and J by 3 bases, with 10 bases between them. The CDR3 consists of 15 residues. Germline-derived CDR1 and CDR2 are LGHDT and YNNKEL (reference sequence). CDR3 protein: CASSLLESYNSPLHF. The CDR3, as DNA: TGTGCCAGCAGCCTCCTGGAGAGCTATAATTCACCCCTCCACTTT.

The gene calls are TRBV4-2 and TRBJ1-2; TRBD1 agrees at 7 bases. The junction had 12 bases not matched to a gene; V was cut back by 0 bases and J by 8 bases. In germline, CDR1 is LGHNA, CDR2 YNFKEQ. The CDR3 totals 16 residues. DNA of the CDR3: TGTGCCAGCAGCCAAGAAGTACGACAGGGACTAAGCGGCTACACCTTC. Translation: CASSQEVRQGLSGYTF.

The V and J genes are TRBV5-1 and TRBJ2-7, with D perhaps matching TRBD2 (5 bases). V was clipped by 4 bases and J by 5 bases, with 13 bases between them. CDR3 length: 13 amino acids. In germline, CDR1 is SGHRS, CDR2 YFSETQ. Here the CDR3 DNA reads TGCGCCAGCAGCCCGGGGAGCCGCGACGAGCAGTACTTC. It translates to CASSPGSRDEQYF.

This clone was observed once. This sequence joins TRBV19 and TRBJ1-1; tentative D call: TRBD1 (5 bases). CDR1 LNHDA and CDR2 SQIVND come from the germline V gene (reference sequence). V was trimmed by 4 bases and J by 6 bases, leaving 9 bases between them. The CDR3 extends over 12 amino acids. This chain's CDR3 is CASSRGYAEAFF. The CDR3 DNA reads TGTGCCAGTAGTAGGGGGTACGCTGAAGCTTTCTTT.

The chain is built from TRBV7-7 and TRBJ2-1; no clear D. The V gene lost 8 bases and the J gene lost 0 bases, with 5 bases spanning the gap. Looked up from germline, CDR1 is SSHAT and CDR2 is FNYEAQ (reference sequence). The CDR3 loop spans 12 amino acids. CDR3 nucleotide sequence: TGTGCCAGCGGCAGCTCCTACAATGAGCAGTTCTTC. Amino acids: CASGSSYNEQFF. The whole variable domain, remainder taken from reference TRBV7-7 and TRBJ2-1, is GAGVSQSPRYKVTKRGQDVTLRCDPISSHATLYWYQQALGQGPEFLTYFNYEAQPDKSGLPSDRFSAERPEGSISTLTIQRTEQRDSAMYRCASGSSYNEQFFGPGTRLTVL.

This clone was seen a handful of times. In DNA form, the CDR3 reads TGTGCCAGCAGCTCACAGGGGTACACCGGGGAGCTGTTTTTT. Protein product: CASSSQGYTGELFF. The chain combines TRBV5-8 with TRBJ2-2; TRBD1 matches 7 bases. The CDR3 covers 14 residues. The V gene's germline CDR1 is SGHTS and CDR2 YDEGEE. V was clipped by 3 bases and J by 3 bases; unmatched bases: 2.

In DNA, the CDR3 is TGCGCCAGCAGCTTAGGATCCTCGGGCTATGGCTACACCTTC. It yields the protein CASSLGSSGYGYTF. The chain couples TRBV5-1 to TRBJ1-2; no reliable D call. Germline CDR1 SGHRS, CDR2 YFSETQ. The CDR3 runs 14 residues. The V end was cut by 2 bases, the J end by 4 bases, with 12 bases between.

The rearrangement links TRBV9 to TRBJ1-3; D is ambiguous. Germline CDR1 is SGDLS and CDR2 is YYNGEE. V was trimmed by 2 bases and J by 0 bases, leaving 6 bases between them. The CDR3 is 14 residues long. CDR3 sequence: CASSVGLSGNTIYF. The CDR3 DNA follows: TGTGCCAGCAGCGTGGGCCTCTCTGGAAACACCATATATTTT. The full variable domain, its missing parts supplied by reference TRBV9 and TRBJ1-3, is DSGVTQTPKHLITATGQRVTLRCSPRSGDLSVYWYQQSLDQGLQFLIQYYNGEERAKGNILERFSAQQFPDLHSELNLSSLELGDSALYFCASSVGLSGNTIYFGEGSWLTVV.

This clone was detected only a few times. The rearrangement links TRBV27 to TRBJ2-7; D is uncertain. Germline CDR1 is MNHEY and CDR2 is SMNVEV (reference sequence). Trimming took 5 bases from V and 2 from J, leaving 13 bases between them. The CDR3 consists of 14 residues. CDR3 amino acids: CASSTFSGPYEQYF. CDR3 bases: TGTGCCAGCAGTACCTTCTCCGGCCCCTACGAGCAGTACTTC.

The J gene is TRBJ1-6, the V gene TRBV6-2 or TRBV6-3; D remains ambiguous. The germline V gene has CDR1 MNHEY and CDR2 SVGEGT. V was pared by 4 bases and J by 6 bases, with 13 bases between. The length of the CDR3 is 15 residues. Here the CDR3 reads CASSLEDNLNSPLHF. The CDR3 DNA follows: TGTGCCAGCAGTTTGGAGGATAACCTTAATTCACCCCTCCACTTT.

J is TRBJ1-1 and V is TRBV7-2; D is unclear. The CDR3 spans 14 residues. V was trimmed by 5 bases and J by 1 base, leaving 11 bases between them. Per germline, CDR1 SGHTA and CDR2 FQGNSA. CDR3 loop: CASSESTGNTEAFF. DNA for the CDR3: TGTGCCAGCAGCGAAAGCACGGGGAACACTGAAGCTTTCTTT. The full variable domain, rest sourced from reference TRBV7-2 and TRBJ1-1, is GAGVSQSPSNKVTEKGKDVELRCDPISGHTALYWYRQSLGQGLEFLIYFQGNSAPDKSGLPSDRFSAERTGGSVSTLTIQRTQQEDSAVYLCASSESTGNTEAFFGQGTRLTVV.

V is TRBV25-1 and J is TRBJ1-4; weak D call: TRBD1 (6 bases). Germline CDR1 is MGHDK and CDR2 is SYGVNS. Trimming pared 3 bases from V and 7 bases from J, leaving 12 bases between. This CDR3 is 14 amino acids long. In DNA, the CDR3 is TGTGCCAGCAGTGACGGGGGGGCAGGTGAAAAACTGTTTTTT. This sequence encodes CASSDGGAGEKLFF.

The gene calls are TRBV2 and TRBJ1-1, with 12 bases that match TRBD1. From germline, CDR1 is SNHLY and CDR2 FYNNEI. This CDR3 is built from 16 residues. Unmatched junction bases numbered 11, after V lost 7 bases and J lost 5 bases. As DNA, the CDR3 is TGTGCCAGCATCCAGGGACAGGGGGCGGGAGGAACTGAAGCTTTCTTT. Its protein is CASIQGQGAGGTEAFF.

The chain combines TRBV3-1 (or the pseudogene TRBV3-2) with TRBJ2-1, with 14 bases lining up with TRBD2. V was pared by 4 bases and J by 4 bases, with 3 bases of the junction left unmatched. Germline-derived CDR1 and CDR2 are LGHDT and YNNKEL (reference sequence). The CDR3 runs 16 residues. This CDR3 reads CASSPRLAGGYNEQFF. The CDR3 coding sequence is TGTGCCAGCAGCCCCAGACTAGCGGGGGGGTACAATGAGCAGTTCTTC.

The rearrangement links TRBV19 to TRBJ2-7; D call uncertain. Per the germline V gene, CDR1 is LNHDA and CDR2 is SQIVND (reference sequence). Deletions cut 3 bases from V and 2 bases from J, with 8 bases between. This CDR3 comprises 13 residues. The CDR3 here is CASSIMATYEQYF. CDR3 coding DNA: TGTGCCAGTAGTATTATGGCAACCTACGAGCAGTACTTC.

The chain employs TRBV11-2 and TRBJ1-2; 7 nucleotides align to TRBD1. V shed 1 base, J shed 4 bases, and the junction held 3 bases outside the gene matches. The germline V gene has CDR1 SGHAT and CDR2 FQNNGV. CDR3 length: 14 residues. CDR3 DNA: TGTGCCAGCAGCTTAGTTTCAGGGGGCTATGGCTACACCTTC. Translating gives CASSLVSGGYGYTF.

This clone has just a few counts. The chain recombines TRBV7-9 with TRBJ2-1, with D perhaps assigned TRBD1 or TRBD2 (5 bases each). The CDR3 is made up of 16 amino acids. With 4 bases removed from V and 9 bases from J, the gap between germline ends came to 22 bases. Germline assignment: CDR1 SEHNR and CDR2 FQNEAQ (reference sequence). The CDR3 DNA reads TGTGCCAGCAGCTCGGCCGGGACGTCGCTTATTGGTGAGCAGTTCTTC. It specifies CASSSAGTSLIGEQFF.

The rearrangement uses TRBV12-3 or TRBV12-4 and TRBJ1-2; D remains ambiguous. V lost 6 bases and J 4 bases, leaving 12 bases between the germline ends. The CDR3 length is 13 residues. The CDR3 DNA reads TGTGCCAGCAGCCGCCTGGGCGTCTATGGCTACACCTTC. Translating it yields CASSRLGVYGYTF.

This chain uses TRBV5-1 with TRBJ2-2; no clear D. The germline CDR1 and CDR2 sequences are SGHRS and YFSETQ. V was trimmed by 4 bases and J by 2 bases, leaving 12 bases between them. This CDR3 region has 15 residues. Written as DNA, the CDR3 is TGCGCCAGCAGCCTAGTGGGTCTAAACACCGGGGAGCTGTTTTTT. As protein: CASSLVGLNTGELFF.

This clone was counted a single time. A read error may produce the germline difference seen at one junction end. The chain combines TRBV3-1 (or the pseudogene TRBV3-2) with TRBJ1-1; D possibly corresponds to TRBD1 (6 bases). CDR1 and CDR2 from the germline V gene are LGHDT and YNNKEL (reference sequence). This CDR3 spans 16 amino acids. The CDR3 is CTSSPRTVQMNTEAFF. CDR3 nucleotide sequence: TGTACCAGCAGCCCCCGGACAGTCCAGATGAACACTGAAGCTTTCTTT.

This chain connects TRBV7-2 to TRBJ2-7; 8 nucleotides align to TRBD1. After removal of 5 bases from V and 0 bases from J, the junction contained 15 bases not matched to a gene. Germline CDR1 reads SGHTA; CDR2 reads FQGNSA. The CDR3 is 18 amino acids. The CDR3 reads CASSRARPRTGPSYEQYF. The CDR3 region has the DNA TGTGCCAGCAGCCGCGCCCGCCCCCGGACAGGGCCCTCCTACGAGCAGTACTTC.